The present T cell receptor (beta chain) was sequenced within a study of T cell responses to AZD1222 COVID-19 vaccine. Germline CDR1 is SGHRS and CDR2 is YFSETQ. The CDR3 sequence is 14 residues long. Losses at the gene ends were 4 bases for V and 8 bases for J; bases not matched to a gene: 4. TCRdb keeps only in-frame clones here, not all; method: immunoSEQ multiplex PCR. The sample lists about 110,000 clones, 70% to 90% occurring once. With respect to this clone: Its antigen is as yet unknown.

Findings and caveats of the study: Baseline seropositives among AZD1222 recipients totaled only five or six.

V gene TRBV5-1 combines with J gene TRBJ1-6; 9 positions match TRBD1. The receptor was derived from an adult in good health. Sequences were derived from peripheral blood, sampled on day 0 of AZD1222 vaccination. CDR3 region: CASSGQGRDSPLHF. CDR3 coding DNA: TGCGCCAGCAGCGGACAGGGGCGAGATTCACCCCTCCACTTT.